What follows describes a single T cell receptor beta chain. The data derive from a study of blood T cell repertoires in COVID-19. Study context: Specimens from acute and convalescent COVID-19 originated in the United States, Italy and Spain. PBMCs, B-cell-depleted T cells, or T cells were the source of the cDNA or gDNA that made up the material.

Germline trimming cut 5 bases from V and 7 bases from J; bases unmatched to any gene: 4. Germline V gene data show CDR1 as MNHEY and CDR2 as SVGAGI. CDR3 length equals 14 residues. Sequenced by immunoSEQ multiplex PCR; TCRdb stores in-frame clones only, minus some. The profile shows approximately 390,000 clones, about 90% of them singletons. The receptor comes from a woman in her fifties or sixties with COVID-19, enrolled during active disease. The J gene is TRBJ2-1, the V gene TRBV6-5, with 11 bases fitting TRBD2. Sequencing was done on a sample of peripheral blood. CDR3: CASSLAGGRNEQFF. As DNA, the CDR3 is TGTGCCAGCAGTCTAGCGGGGGGTAGAAATGAGCAGTTCTTC.